This TCR beta chain was observed in a study of STAT3 mutations in large granular lymphocyte leukemia. CDR1 is MDHEN, CDR2 SYDVKM, per germline. The CDR3 has 16 amino acids. The trim removed 4 bases at V and 6 bases at J, leaving 6 bases unmatched. Each sample's TCRbeta library yielded on average around 42,000 productive templates. Repertoires were generated with immunoSEQ multiplex PCR, while TCRdb's copy carries only in-frame clones and drops some. The repertoire holds approximately 9,800 clones, with around nine tenths as singletons. Only one count was recorded for this clone. Its antigen is not identified. Findings and caveats of the study: A small but highly pathogenic clone may have been missed. Every T-LGLL patient had at least one immunodominant TCRbeta clonotype. Treatment regimens differed across patients between samplings. Samples missed the first appearance of the clone.

Material: peripheral blood mononuclear cells. V is TRBV28 and J is TRBJ2-2; 12 bases map to TRBD2. The clonotype was recovered from a man aged 55 to 70 with T-cell large granular lymphocyte leukemia. Some clones in this sample may be carry-over from other donors' samples. DNA for the CDR3: TGTGCCAGCAGTTCCCCGACTAGCGGGAGTTCCGGGGAGCTGTTTTTT. It is translated as CASSSPTSGSSGELFF.